A single T cell receptor beta chain is shown here with its context. Antigen unknown. This record comes from a study of cytomegalovirus exposure and HLA in healthy donors. Background on the study: The 110 or so validation repertoires, a later analysis reported, used the same platform as the approximately 670 first-cohort repertoires.

Study-level findings and limits: Listed as cytomegalovirus-associated were 164 TCR beta chains. The classifier reportedly diagnosed cytomegalovirus status with high sensitivity and specificity.

The CDR3 has 13 amino acids. The V end was cut by 3 bases, the J end by 1 base, with 6 bases between. The germline CDR1 and CDR2 sequences are PRHDT and FYEKMQ (reference sequence). The assay was immunoSEQ multiplex PCR, and TCRdb's table has in-frame clones only and misses some. This table holds 110,000 to 150,000 clones, approximately 94% found once. The sample taken for sequencing was PBMCs. The chain couples TRBV13 to TRBJ1-1; no definite D call. The receptor comes from a man aged 18 to 30 in good health and CMV-seropositive. The chain's CDR3 is CASSFSQNTEAFF. For the CDR3, the DNA is TGTGCCAGCAGCTTTAGCCAGAACACTGAAGCTTTCTTT.